Included here is one TCR beta chain sequence, with context. Profiled with immunoSEQ multiplex PCR; TCRdb holds only in-frame clones, not every one. The sample lists over 150,000 clones; roughly 90% were seen once. This sample is part of a study of blood T cell repertoires in COVID-19. The CDR3 is 18 residues long. V was shortened by 3 bases and J by 5 bases, with 28 bases between the two germline ends. The germline V gene encodes CDR1 DFQATT and CDR2 SNEGSKA (reference sequence). This receptor was obtained from a woman younger than 45 who had recovered from COVID-19. Sequencing input: PBMCs or T cells enriched from blood (not recorded which). This chain uses TRBV20-1 with TRBJ2-5, with D perhaps matching TRBD2 (8 bases). In DNA form, the CDR3 reads TGCAGTGCTAGTCGCCCCGGTAGGGGGCGGGGGGCCTCGGAGACCCAGTACTTC. Protein: CSASRPGRGRGASETQYF.